This T cell receptor beta chain was sequenced in a study of post-analysis software for immune sequencing data (dated by TCRdb to the mid-2010s). Notes on the research overall: Disease courses on record covered relapsing-remitting, secondary progressive and progressive-relapsing multiple sclerosis, though some patients had no subtype annotation. Patient repertoires were compared against around twelve previously published healthy control repertoires from donors aged about 6 to 28 years. A subset of samples was prepared in parallel using single-end sample barcoding, then pooled and co-amplified after Illumina adapter ligation. Overall study results and their limits: The control group was slightly older than the multiple sclerosis patient group. Compared with controls, multiple sclerosis patients had significantly lower normalized Chao1 diversity, a finding suggesting substantial peripheral T-cell clonal expansion. Direct clustering with F measure showed strong co-clustering of samples prepared in the same batch, prompting a batch-effect correction.

Libraries were constructed by PCR. TCRdb records Illumina HiSeq 2500 as the sequencer. To reduce PCR and sequencing biases, unique molecular identifiers were incorporated into the TCR beta cDNA libraries. Roughly 500,000 cDNA molecules were obtained for every 1 to 10 million input T cells, so each molecule roughly corresponded to one T cell. The patient libraries were prepared and sequenced with the same protocol used for the earlier healthy control dataset. Within a given batch, samples were prepared together, multiplexed and sequenced on the same HiSeq lane. As for the original processing: Raw barcoded reads were processed with MIGEC, discarding single-read molecular identifier groups before consensus assembly and CDR3 extraction. VDJtools was used for post-analysis of the clonotype tables, and diversity was normalized by down-sampling every dataset to the size of the smallest sample. To correct batch-related cross-sample contamination, repertoire overlap clustering matched CDR3 amino acid sequences but not nucleotide sequences. Through fastp at Q25 and MiXCR, TCRdb rebuilt clones from the public reads, retaining in-frame beta chains. When rows share a CDR3 protein, they turn into one entry using the most common DNA and genes. The V and J calls reflect TCRdb's pipeline rather than the authors' work. The sample profile shows around 770,000 distinct CDR3 sequences; 46% of them were found once. 4% to 5% of the sample goes to the ten largest clones.

Comments on this clonotype: No antigen is known for it. Per-base quality was not reported, and no clone a single base away is much larger than it.

TCR beta repertoires were profiled from peripheral blood of 13 young patients with multiple sclerosis to demonstrate the VDJtools post-analysis software. Multiple sclerosis patients were children and adolescents aged 6 to 15 years. This receptor was obtained from a girl aged 5-17 years with multiple sclerosis. Sequences were obtained from blood.

For the CDR3, the sequence is CSARDPFVMGVVETQYF. The DNA sequence is as follows: TGCAGTGCTAGAGACCCCTTCGTAATGGGAGTAGTGGAGACCCAGTACTTC. The chain was built from TRBV20-1 and TRBJ2-5; the D gene is possibly TRBD2, with 5 bases matching. Spanning cysteine to phenylalanine, the CDR3 consists of 17 amino acids. Of all the DNA, just the CDR3 is kept, 51 bases in frame from base 1. Deletion took 0 bases off V and 5 bases off J, with a span of 22 bases between the germline ends. The germline V gene (reference sequence) specifies DFQATT as CDR1 and SNEGSKA as CDR2.